The next 3 T cell receptor beta chains were all read from a single sample in a study of T-cell reconstitution after alpha-beta-depleted transplantation in children. As it was prepared, the TCRbeta library received unique molecular identifiers. TCRdb redid the calling of the PCR reads with MiXCR, one entry per CDR3 protein. The sample holds 550,000 to 600,000 distinct CDR3 sequences, 23% seen once. Material: PBMCs, mostly from graft donor cells, obtained 360 days after TCRalphabeta/CD19-depleted stem cell transplant. These receptors all stem from a boy in the first two years of life who had a stem cell transplant for acute myeloid leukemia, so the T cells may come from the graft donor.

V is TRBV5-6 and J is TRBJ1-1, with unresolved D. The germline V gene encodes CDR1 SGHDT and CDR2 YYEEEE. Between the trimmed V and J ends, which lost 3 bases and 1 base, there was a span of 10 bases. This CDR3 region has 14 residues. The CDR3 DNA follows: TGTGCCAGCAGCTCGGACCTATGGAACACTGAAGCTTTCTTT. Translated: CASSSDLWNTEAFF.

This clonotype was found a few times. V gene TRBV6-2 or TRBV6-3 combines with J gene TRBJ1-5, with a possible D match to TRBD1 (5 bases). Germline values: CDR1 MNHEY, CDR2 SVGEGT. V lost 2 bases to trimming and J lost 1 base, with 9 bases between them. There are 15 residues in the CDR3. CDR3 sequence reads: CASSYVGASNQPQHF. The CDR3 DNA follows: TGTGCCAGCAGTTACGTAGGGGCGAGCAATCAGCCCCAGCATTTT.

The table lists this clonotype with many counts. J is TRBJ1-6 and V is TRBV6-5, with D maybe TRBD1 (5 bases). The CDR3 runs to 15 residues. Trimming took off 6 bases at V and 9 bases at J, with 18 bases between the two ends. Germline lookup yields CDR1 MNHEY and CDR2 SVGAGI. The DNA of the CDR3 is TGTGCCAGCAGCTACAATTCGGGACTAGGTTCACCCCTCCACTTT. This gives the protein CASSYNSGLGSPLHF.